Sequencing of this TCR beta chain was carried out in a study of shared clonotypes between healthy human individuals. This CDR3 is built from 14 residues. The ends were cut back, 2 bases at V and 2 bases at J, with 11 bases in the middle. The germline CDR1 and CDR2 sequences are SGDLS and YYNGEE. This clone occurred once. Terminally differentiated effector memory CD45RA+ cells were excluded by CCR7 positive selection of CD45RO-negative cells. TCRdb keeps only in-frame clones here, not all; method: immunoSEQ multiplex PCR. The repertoire includes roughly 1,800,000 clones, just under 95% of them detected once, and 1% to 1.5% sits in the top ten.

The V and J genes are TRBV9 and TRBJ2-7; possibly TRBD1 or TRBD2 for D (5 bases each). Sequencing was done on a sample of naive CD8+ T cells sorted from blood. This clonotype originated in a young man in good health. In nucleotides, the CDR3 is TGTGCCAGCAGCGTCCGAGGGGATGCCTACGAGCAGTACTTC. This encodes CASSVRGDAYEQYF. Full variable domain (outside the CDR3, taken from reference TRBV9 and TRBJ2-7): DSGVTQTPKHLITATGQRVTLRCSPRSGDLSVYWYQQSLDQGLQFLIQYYNGEERAKGNILERFSAQQFPDLHSELNLSSLELGDSALYFCASSVRGDAYEQYFGPGTRLTVT.